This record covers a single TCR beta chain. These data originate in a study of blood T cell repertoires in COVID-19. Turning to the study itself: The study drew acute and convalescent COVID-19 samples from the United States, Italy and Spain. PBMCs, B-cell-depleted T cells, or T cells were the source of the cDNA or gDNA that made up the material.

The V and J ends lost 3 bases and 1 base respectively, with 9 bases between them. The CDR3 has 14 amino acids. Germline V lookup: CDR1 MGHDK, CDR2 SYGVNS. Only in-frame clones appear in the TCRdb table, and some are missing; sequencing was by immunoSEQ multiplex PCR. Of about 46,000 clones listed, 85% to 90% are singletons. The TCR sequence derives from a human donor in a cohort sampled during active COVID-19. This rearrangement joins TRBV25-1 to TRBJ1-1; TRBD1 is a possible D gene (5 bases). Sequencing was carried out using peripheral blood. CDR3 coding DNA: TGTGCCAGCAGTGACTGGGGCCAGAACACTGAAGCTTTCTTT. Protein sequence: CASSDWGQNTEAFF.